This TCR beta chain was captured by sequencing in a study of high-grade serous ovarian cancer treatment subgroups. Study-wide findings and caveats: CDR1 and CDR2 were left unanalyzed; analyses focused on CDR3. Different patients shared almost no repertoire; same-patient tumors shared roughly 0.11 to 0.8.

Data came from immunoSEQ multiplex PCR; TCRdb stores just in-frame clones and leaves some out. Of under 20,000 clones in the sample, 73% were seen once. For this clone: The antigen remains undetermined.

The CDR3 loop spans 14 amino acids. V was clipped by 4 bases and J by 5 bases; unmatched bases: 3. Per the germline V gene, CDR1 is SGHRS and CDR2 is YFSETQ. Tumor tissue was taken before any definitive surgery or chemotherapy was given. This sequence joins TRBV5-1 and TRBJ2-1; 10 bases are shared with TRBD1. This TCR was recovered from a human donor with high-grade serous ovarian cancer. Sample: tumor tissue. Here the CDR3 DNA reads TGCGCCAGCAGCCGCGGACAGGGGGACAATGAGCAGTTCTTC. It is translated as CASSRGQGDNEQFF.